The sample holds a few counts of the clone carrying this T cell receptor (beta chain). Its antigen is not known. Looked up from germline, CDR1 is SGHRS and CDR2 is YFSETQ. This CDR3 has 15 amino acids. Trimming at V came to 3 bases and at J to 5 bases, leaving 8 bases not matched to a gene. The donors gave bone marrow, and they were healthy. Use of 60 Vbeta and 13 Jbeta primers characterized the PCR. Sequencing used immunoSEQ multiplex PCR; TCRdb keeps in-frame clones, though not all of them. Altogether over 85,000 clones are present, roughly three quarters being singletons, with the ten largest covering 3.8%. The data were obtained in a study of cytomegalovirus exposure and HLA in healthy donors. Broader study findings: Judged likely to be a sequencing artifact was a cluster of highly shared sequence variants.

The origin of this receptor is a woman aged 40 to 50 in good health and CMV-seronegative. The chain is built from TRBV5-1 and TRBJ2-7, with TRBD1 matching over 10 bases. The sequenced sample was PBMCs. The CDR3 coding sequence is TGCGCCAGCAGCTCCGGGACAGGGGCAATGAACGAGCAGTACTTC. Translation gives CASSSGTGAMNEQYF.